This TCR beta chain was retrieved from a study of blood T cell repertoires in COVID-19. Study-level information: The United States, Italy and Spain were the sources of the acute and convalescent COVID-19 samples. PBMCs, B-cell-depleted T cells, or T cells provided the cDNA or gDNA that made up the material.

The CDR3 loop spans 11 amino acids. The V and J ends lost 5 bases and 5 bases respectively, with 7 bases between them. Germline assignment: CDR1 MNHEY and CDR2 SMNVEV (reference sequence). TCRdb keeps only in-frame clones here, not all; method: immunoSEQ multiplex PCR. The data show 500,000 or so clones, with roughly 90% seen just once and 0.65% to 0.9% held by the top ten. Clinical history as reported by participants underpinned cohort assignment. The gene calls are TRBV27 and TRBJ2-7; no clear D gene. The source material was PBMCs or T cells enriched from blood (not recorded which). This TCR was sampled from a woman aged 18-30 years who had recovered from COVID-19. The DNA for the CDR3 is TGTGCCAGCAGTATTAGAAACGAGCAGTACTTC. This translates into CASSIRNEQYF.